Sequencing of this TCR beta chain was carried out in a study of shared clonotypes between healthy human individuals. The study's findings and limits: Among donors, the sharing of clonotypes was expected to be influenced by sequencing depth. A small donor pool kept down the genetic and exposure-history diversity that was represented.

Healthy HIV-negative adults without recent acute infections or vaccinations served as donors. Generated by immunoSEQ multiplex PCR, the TCRdb table keeps only in-frame clones and is missing some. The sample holds 470,000 or so clones, over 70% seen once. This clone was detected once. Its target is unknown. The CDR3 is 15 residues long. With V trimmed by 0 bases and J by 4 bases, 1 base remained unmatched. Germline V gene lookup returns CDR1 MNHEY and CDR2 SMNVEV (reference sequence). Sequencing used PBMCs. The rearrangement uses TRBV27 and TRBJ2-1, with 9 nucleotides matching TRBD2. The receptor's source is a woman aged 40-49 years in good health. Some clones in this sample may be carry-over from other donors' samples. This chain's CDR3 is CASSLSSGSYNEQFF. In nucleotides, the CDR3 is TGTGCCAGCAGTTTATCTAGCGGGAGTTACAATGAGCAGTTCTTC.